This T cell receptor beta chain was recorded in a study of beta chain features in type 1 diabetes. For the study at large: Patients did not differ from healthy donors in age, gender or cell yield.

Every isolated RNA sample was fully reverse transcribed, so sequencing captured expressed TCRB transcripts. Only in-frame clones appear in the TCRdb table, and some are missing; sequencing was by immunoSEQ multiplex PCR. The data contain under 950,000 clones, roughly 15% of them singletons. The authors took one heparinised blood draw, averaging about 120 mL, from each donor. Germline V gene data show CDR1 as SQVTM and CDR2 as ANQGSEA. The V gene lost 8 bases and the J gene lost 1 base, with 20 bases spanning the gap. The CDR3 contains 15 residues. Input material: naive CD4+ T cells from blood. The V call is TRBV29-1, the J call TRBJ1-2; the D gene is possibly TRBD1 (6 bases). The TCR originated in a woman aged 18-30 years in good health. The CDR3 loop reads CSTSLGAGHNYGYTF. CDR3 sequence (DNA): TGCAGCACCTCGTTGGGGGCAGGACATAACTATGGCTACACCTTC.